Following are 6 T cell receptor beta chains from one sample sequenced in a study of blood T cells in healthy people across ages. A second PCR, run for about 7 to 11 cycles, used a sample-barcoded 5' primer plus a J-beta primer mix. TCRdb re-derived calls from the 5' RACE reads in MiXCR, one entry per CDR3 protein. The sample includes roughly 500,000 distinct CDR3 sequences, approximately 27% seen only once; the top ten take 18%. Sequencing used blood. All receptors derive from a woman between 65 and 79 years old in good health.

This clonotype was recorded a few times. V usage is TRBV11-3 and J usage is TRBJ2-5; the match to TRBD2 covers 8 bases. Germline V gene sequence: CDR1 SGHNT, CDR2 YENEEA. V was pared by 7 bases and J by 2 bases, with 6 bases of the junction left unmatched. CDR3 size: 14 residues. The CDR3 reads CASTVGGAQETQYF. The CDR3 nucleotides read TGTGCCAGCACCGTCGGGGGGGCACAAGAGACCCAGTACTTC.

The chain recombines TRBV5-5 with TRBJ1-3, with TRBD1 matching 7 bases. The V and J ends lost 0 bases and 6 bases, in that order; junction bases with no gene match: 3. This CDR3 is 14 amino acids long. Looked up from germline, CDR1 is SGHKS and CDR2 is YYEKEE (reference sequence). The CDR3 is CASSLEGTANTIYF. The CDR3 region has the DNA TGTGCCAGCAGCTTGGAAGGGACAGCAAACACCATATATTTT.

This rearrangement joins TRBV12-3 or TRBV12-4 to TRBJ2-7; a possible D gene is TRBD1 (6 bases). The CDR3 contains 13 residues. V shed 5 bases and J shed 3 bases, with 11 bases lying between them. This chain's CDR3 is CASSPETGYEQYF. In DNA, the CDR3 is TGTGCCAGCAGTCCGGAGACAGGCTACGAGCAGTACTTC.

The chain recombines TRBV7-9 with TRBJ2-1, with D hard to call. V was trimmed by 6 bases and J by 7 bases, leaving 16 bases between them. The germline gives CDR1 SEHNR, CDR2 FQNEAQ (reference sequence). The CDR3 runs to 14 residues. The CDR3 is CASRPGGLLNEQFF. CDR3 bases: TGTGCCAGCAGGCCGGGCGGCCTGCTTAATGAGCAGTTCTTC.

The J gene is TRBJ1-2, the V gene TRBV4-1; D ambiguous. Germline V gene sequence: CDR1 MGHRA, CDR2 YSYEKL. The CDR3 runs to 13 residues. V was shortened by 4 bases and J by 3 bases, with 9 bases between the two germline ends. The chain's CDR3 is CASSPAPDYGYTF. In nucleotides, the CDR3 is TGCGCCAGCAGCCCCGCACCGGACTATGGCTACACCTTC.

The rearrangement joins TRBV5-1 to TRBJ1-4, with no clear D. The CDR3 is 16 residues long. Germline-derived CDR1 and CDR2 are SGHRS and YFSETQ. Deletions cut 3 bases from V and 0 bases from J, with 12 bases between. The CDR3 loop is CASSSAFGATNEKLFF. The CDR3 DNA is TGCGCCAGCAGCTCGGCCTTCGGCGCAACTAATGAAAAACTGTTTTTT.